This is a list of T cell receptor beta chains from one sample in a study of beta chain features in type 1 diabetes. The repertoire was sequenced with immunoSEQ multiplex PCR; TCRdb's copy has only in-frame clones and lacks some. The data show about 660,000 clones, about 14% seen once. Sequencing used naive CD4+ T cells from blood. All receptors derive from a man in his late teens or twenties with type 1 diabetes. CDR3s include the opening cysteine and the closing phenylalanine or tryptophan. The D gene is left open where the match is weak. The size entry is marked missing in some rows and otherwise reads once, few, many or a size class.

clone_size	j_call	v_call	d_call	cdr3_aa	cdr3_nt
NA	TRBJ1-3	TRBV27	NA	CASSLKETAGNTIYF	TGTGCCAGCAGTTTAAAGGAGACAGCAGGAAACACCATATATTTT
few	TRBJ1-5	TRBV28	NA	CASTHFGGGVVGNQPQHF	TGTGCCAGCACCCACTTTGGGGGGGGAGTAGTCGGCAATCAGCCCCAGCATTTT
few	TRBJ2-1	TRBV7-9	NA	CASSFRATTNEQFF	TGTGCCAGCAGCTTTAGAGCCACTACGAATGAGCAGTTCTTC
NA	TRBJ1-2	TRBV5-1	TRBD1	CASSLEGQDSLSYTF	TGCGCCAGCAGCTTGGAAGGACAGGATTCTTTGAGCTACACCTTC
few	TRBJ2-5	TRBV29-1	TRBD2	CSADPAGTSGETQYF	TGCAGCGCCGACCCCGCCGGGACTAGCGGAGAGACCCAGTACTTC
NA	TRBJ1-5	TRBV2	NA	CASSEVLRGNQPQHF	TGTGCCAGCAGTGAAGTCCTCCGGGGCAATCAGCCCCAGCATTTT
few	TRBJ1-4	TRBV30	NA	CAWSHGPKGEKLFF	TGTGCCTGGAGTCACGGCCCGAAGGGAGAAAAACTGTTTTTT
NA	TRBJ1-4	TRBV30	TRBD1	CAWSEGTGGSEKLFF	TGTGCCTGGAGTGAGGGGACAGGGGGGAGTGAAAAACTGTTTTTT
NA	TRBJ2-1	TRBV30	TRBD2	CAWSRVAGSSYNEQFF	TGTGCCTGGAGTAGGGTAGCGGGGAGCTCCTACAATGAGCAGTTCTTC
NA	TRBJ2-3	TRBV6-5	NA	CASIGTDLPDTQYF	TGTGCCAGCATCGGGACGGATCTCCCGGATACGCAGTATTTT
NA	TRBJ1-1	TRBV30	NA	CAWKWGTGTEAFF	TGTGCCTGGAAATGGGGGACGGGCACTGAAGCTTTCTTT
NA	TRBJ2-3	TRBV10-3	NA	CAIRYSPLDTQYF	TGTGCCATCAGGTATTCTCCGCTCGATACGCAGTATTTT
NA	TRBJ2-5	TRBV27	NA	CASSLQGWETQYF	TGTGCCAGCAGTTTACAGGGATGGGAGACCCAGTACTTC
few	TRBJ2-7	TRBV7-2	TRBD2	CASSRPTLAGGNYEQYF	TGTGCCAGCAGCCGTCCTACCCTAGCGGGAGGGAACTACGAGCAGTACTTC
few	TRBJ1-4	TRBV2	NA	CASSEALGAVNEKLFF	TGTGCCAGCAGTGAAGCGCTTGGGGCAGTTAATGAAAAACTGTTTTTT
few	TRBJ1-4	TRBV29-1	NA	CSVDDMRSEKLFF	TGCAGCGTTGATGACATGCGATCTGAAAAACTGTTTTTT
few	TRBJ2-2	TRBV2	NA	CASSEVRVSGELFF	TGTGCCAGCAGTGAGGTGCGAGTTTCCGGGGAGCTGTTTTTT
NA	TRBJ2-3	TRBV4-3	NA	CASSQDSADTQYF	TGCGCCAGCAGCCAAGATAGCGCAGATACGCAGTATTTT
NA	TRBJ2-2	TRBV7-9	NA	CASSLGVSNTGELFF	TGTGCCAGCAGCCTTGGGGTTTCGAACACCGGGGAGCTGTTTTTT
few	TRBJ2-7	TRBV25-1	NA	CASSPKRDFGNEQYF	TGTGCCAGCAGCCCAAAGAGGGACTTCGGGAACGAGCAGTACTTC
NA	TRBJ2-7	TRBV7-9	TRBD1	CASSLGQGRDEQYF	TGTGCCAGCAGCCTGGGACAGGGAAGAGACGAGCAGTACTTC
few	TRBJ2-7	TRBV4-3	NA	CASSQRVGTYEQYF	TGCGCCAGCAGCCAGCGGGTCGGTACCTACGAGCAGTACTTC
NA	TRBJ2-3	TRBV6-6	NA	CASSPRAVSSDTQYF	TGTGCCAGCAGCCCCCGAGCGGTGAGTTCGGATACGCAGTATTTT
few	TRBJ2-3	TRBV6-5	NA	CASSLGRPGTDTQYF	TGTGCCAGCAGTTTGGGGAGGCCGGGGACAGATACGCAGTATTTT
few	TRBJ2-5	TRBV6-5	NA	CASSRLGEGGETQYF	TGTGCCAGCAGCCGACTCGGGGAAGGTGGAGAGACCCAGTACTTC
NA	TRBJ2-1	TRBV21-1	NA	CVRASSEPVPNEQFF	TGTGTAAGGGCTAGCAGTGAACCTGTCCCCAATGAGCAGTTCTTC
NA	TRBJ1-2	TRBV18	TRBD1	CASSHLRQGASEDGYTF	TGTGCCAGCTCACACTTAAGGCAGGGGGCTTCGGAGGATGGCTACACCTTC
NA	TRBJ2-6	TRBV7-2	NA	CASSLPSGANVLTF	TGTGCCAGCAGCCTCCCCTCTGGGGCCAACGTCCTGACTTTC
NA	TRBJ2-5	TRBV30	TRBD1	CASTGVQTQYF	TGTGCCTCGACAGGGGTTCAGACCCAGTACTTC
NA	TRBJ1-5	TRBV7-2	NA	CASSLRRTHNQPQHF	TGTGCCAGCAGCCTGCGACGGACACACAATCAGCCCCAGCATTTT
few	TRBJ2-1	TRBV19	TRBD2	CASSRGTSGSNEQFF	TGTGCCAGTAGCCGCGGGACTAGCGGGAGTAATGAGCAGTTCTTC
few	TRBJ1-1	TRBV6-5	NA	CASSTGGRVAEAFF	TGTGCCAGCAGTACTGGGGGGCGGGTCGCTGAAGCTTTCTTT
NA	TRBJ2-6	TRBV11-2	NA	CASSSPGSSGANVLTF	TGTGCCAGCAGCTCCCCAGGTTCCTCTGGGGCCAACGTCCTGACTTTC
NA	TRBJ2-5	TRBV27	TRBD1	CASSPTGARETQYF	TGTGCCAGCAGCCCGACAGGGGCAAGGGAGACCCAGTACTTC
few	TRBJ1-2	TRBV5-6	NA	CASSLDRAGYTF	TGTGCCAGCAGCTTGGACAGGGCTGGCTACACCTTC
few	TRBJ2-1	TRBV5-1	NA	CASGQTGTASYNEQFF	TGCGCCAGCGGACAAACAGGGACGGCCTCCTACAATGAGCAGTTCTTC
few	TRBJ2-5	TRBV20-1	NA	CSASGLGTQYF	TGCAGTGCTAGCGGACTGGGGACCCAGTACTTC
NA	TRBJ2-3	TRBV5-1	NA	CASSMQRNTDTQYF	TGCGCCAGCAGTATGCAGCGAAACACAGATACGCAGTATTTT
few	TRBJ2-7	TRBV5-1	NA	CASSLDSGVLDEQYF	TGCGCCAGCAGCTTGGATTCGGGGGTCCTGGACGAGCAGTACTTC
NA	TRBJ1-1	TRBV25-1	TRBD1	CASRVTGGTEAFF	TGTGCCAGCAGGGTAACAGGGGGCACTGAAGCTTTCTTT
few	TRBJ2-7	TRBV4-1	NA	CASSQNSADEQYF	TGCGCCAGCAGCCAAAACAGCGCAGACGAGCAGTACTTC
few	TRBJ2-7	TRBV7-9	NA	CASSSAGTIYEQYF	TGTGCCAGCAGCTCGGCCGGGACAATCTACGAGCAGTACTTC
NA	TRBJ1-1	TRBV5-6	NA	CASSLAPGEDTEAFF	TGTGCCAGCAGCTTGGCTCCAGGGGAGGACACTGAAGCTTTCTTT
NA	TRBJ2-3	TRBV5-1	NA	CASFTGPTDTQYF	TGCGCCAGCTTCACAGGGCCCACAGATACGCAGTATTTT
few	TRBJ1-2	TRBV27	TRBD1	CASSPYPVGGDGYTF	TGTGCCAGCAGTCCCTACCCTGTAGGGGGCGATGGCTACACCTTC
NA	TRBJ2-2	TRBV27	TRBD2	CASKWFGGRDTGELFF	TGTGCCAGCAAGTGGTTCGGCGGGAGGGACACCGGGGAGCTGTTTTTT
NA	TRBJ1-1	TRBV30	TRBD1	CAWSRQGTTEAFF	TGTGCCTGGAGCCGACAGGGGACCACTGAAGCTTTCTTT
NA	TRBJ1-2	TRBV5-4	NA	CASTFPIPGFPYGYTF	TGTGCCAGCACATTTCCGATTCCAGGGTTTCCCTATGGCTACACCTTC
NA	TRBJ2-1	TRBV6-1	TRBD1	CASSEAGTGGTYNEQFF	TGTGCCAGCAGTGAAGCTGGGACAGGGGGAACCTACAATGAGCAGTTCTTC
few	TRBJ1-1	TRBV9	NA	CASSVEWDWGTEAFF	TGTGCCAGCAGCGTAGAATGGGATTGGGGCACTGAAGCTTTCTTT
NA	TRBJ2-1	TRBV6-5	NA	CASSYSPYNEQFF	TGTGCCAGCAGTTACAGCCCTTACAATGAGCAGTTCTTC
NA	TRBJ2-3	TRBV6-5	NA	CASSYSPAGTDTQYF	TGTGCCAGCAGTTACTCGCCGGCGGGCACAGATACGCAGTATTTT
NA	TRBJ2-7	TRBV27	TRBD2	CASRLAASYEQYF	TGTGCCAGCAGACTAGCGGCTTCCTACGAGCAGTACTTC
few	TRBJ2-3	TRBV19	NA	CASSPADSTDTQYF	TGTGCCAGTAGTCCAGCGGACAGTACAGATACGCAGTATTTT
NA	TRBJ2-7	TRBV10-3	NA	CAIRPGPNPYEQYF	TGTGCCATCAGGCCGGGACCGAACCCATACGAGCAGTACTTC
few	TRBJ1-6	TRBV4-3	NA	CASSQEWLDSPLHF	TGCGCCAGCAGCCAAGAATGGCTGGATTCACCCCTCCACTTT
NA	TRBJ1-6	TRBV7-2	NA	CASSPSNGYNSPLHF	TGTGCCAGCAGCCCTTCAAATGGCTATAATTCACCCCTCCACTTT
few	TRBJ2-7	TRBV6-5	NA	CASSSYRGRAYEQYF	TGTGCCAGCTCGTCTTACCGAGGGCGGGCCTACGAGCAGTACTTC
NA	TRBJ1-5	TRBV5-6	TRBD1	CASSRDRGRDGNQPQHF	TGTGCCAGCAGCCGGGACAGGGGGCGTGATGGCAATCAGCCCCAGCATTTT